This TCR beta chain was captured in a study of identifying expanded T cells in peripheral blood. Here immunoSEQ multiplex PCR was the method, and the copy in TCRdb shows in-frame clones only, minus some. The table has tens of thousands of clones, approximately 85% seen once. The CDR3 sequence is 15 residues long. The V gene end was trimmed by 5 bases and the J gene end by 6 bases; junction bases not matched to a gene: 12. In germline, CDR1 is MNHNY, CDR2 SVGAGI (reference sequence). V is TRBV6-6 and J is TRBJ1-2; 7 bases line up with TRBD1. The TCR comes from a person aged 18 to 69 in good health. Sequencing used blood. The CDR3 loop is CASSPQHRGVDGYTF. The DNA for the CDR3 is TGTGCCAGCAGTCCCCAGCACAGGGGAGTTGATGGCTACACCTTC.